The 16 T cell receptor beta chains in this list originate from one sample, sequenced in a study of beta chain features in type 1 diabetes. As every portion of the isolated RNA was reverse transcribed, the sequencing read expressed TCRB transcripts. Some clones are missing from TCRdb's copy, which holds only in-frame ones; the method was immunoSEQ multiplex PCR. The data show around 170,000 clones, just over 9% seen once. Sequenced input: central memory CD4+ T cells from blood. The receptors were sampled from a young woman in good health.

The chain combines TRBV30 with TRBJ1-2; D is uncertain. The CDR3 extends over 14 amino acids. V was clipped by 0 bases and J by 8 bases, with 16 bases between them. The germline CDR1 and CDR2 sequences are GTSNPN and SVGIG (reference sequence). The chain's CDR3 is CAWSVKGWSGGYTF. DNA for the CDR3: TGTGCCTGGAGTGTAAAGGGTTGGTCGGGAGGCTACACCTTC.

This CDR3 is CASSPQAGAGETQYF. CDR3 nucleotide sequence: TGCGCCAGCAGCCCCCAAGCGGGGGCGGGAGAGACCCAGTACTTC. This chain joins TRBV5-1 and TRBJ2-5; 8 bases align to TRBD2. The CDR3 loop spans 15 amino acids. V gave up 4 bases and J gave up 4 bases; unmatched junction bases: 9. Germline V gene lookup returns CDR1 SGHRS and CDR2 YFSETQ.

The chain carries TRBV19 and TRBJ1-1; the D gene is possibly TRBD1 (6 bases). Germline V CDR1 and CDR2: LNHDA, SQIVND (reference sequence). The CDR3 sequence is 14 residues long. Trimming cost V 8 bases and J 1 base, with 14 bases left between them. CDR3 nucleotides: TGTGCCAGTTCGGCTACAGGGACGAACACTGAAGCTTTCTTT. Translating gives CASSATGTNTEAFF.

A few counts support this clone. The chain joins TRBV30 to TRBJ1-1, with D unclear. With 0 bases removed from V and 0 bases from J, the gap between germline ends came to 8 bases. The CDR3 extends over 14 amino acids. Germline CDR1 is GTSNPN and CDR2 is SVGIG (reference sequence). This CDR3 reads CAWSVSYMNTEAFF. The CDR3 bases are TGTGCCTGGAGTGTATCTTACATGAACACTGAAGCTTTCTTT.

The rearrangement joins TRBV30 to TRBJ2-7, with D unclear. This CDR3 has 14 amino acids. With 2 bases removed from V and 2 bases from J, the gap between germline ends came to 13 bases. Per the germline V gene, CDR1 is GTSNPN and CDR2 is SVGIG (reference sequence). The chain's CDR3 is CAWSLPGVTYEQYF. As DNA, the CDR3 is TGTGCCTGGAGTCTCCCCGGAGTAACCTACGAGCAGTACTTC. Using reference TRBV30 and TRBJ2-7 for the parts outside the CDR3, the full variable domain is SQTIHQWPATLVQPVGSPLSLECTVEGTSNPNLYWYRQAAGRGLQLLFYSVGIGQISSEVPQNLSASRPQDRQFILSSKKLLLSDSGFYLCAWSLPGVTYEQYFGPGTRLTVT.

V is TRBV29-1 and J is TRBJ2-7; 8 nucleotides agree with TRBD2. This CDR3 is built from 11 residues. The ends lost 7 bases at V and 3 bases at J; junction bases unmatched: 2. Germline lookup yields CDR1 SQVTM and CDR2 ANQGSEA. The CDR3 nucleotides read TGCAGCGCGGGGGGGATCTACGAGCAGTACTTC. It is translated as CSAGGIYEQYF.

The V call is TRBV7-6, the J call TRBJ2-3; D gene ambiguous. V lost 5 bases to trimming and J lost 2 bases, with 11 bases between them. This CDR3 has 14 amino acids. Germline CDR1 reads SGHVS; CDR2 reads FNYEAQ. The DNA for the CDR3 is TGTGCCAGCAGCGAGACATACAACACAGATACGCAGTATTTT. It encodes CASSETYNTDTQYF.

The CDR3 DNA reads as TGCGCCAGCAGCCGGGAGATACAAGAGACCCAGTACTTC. This encodes CASSREIQETQYF. J is TRBJ2-5 and V is TRBV5-1; D is possibly TRBD2 (6 bases). Per the germline V gene, CDR1 is SGHRS and CDR2 is YFSETQ. V lost 4 bases, J lost 2 bases, and 9 bases lay in between. CDR3 length: 13 residues.

The V gene is TRBV7-2, the J gene TRBJ1-2, with D possibly TRBD1 on 6 matching bases. CDR1 and CDR2 (germline): SGHTA, FQGNSA. There are 16 residues in the CDR3. V was shortened by 6 bases and J by 4 bases, with 21 bases between the two germline ends. The DNA of the CDR3 is TGTGCCAGCAGGACAGGAGCTTCTAAGACACCCTATGGCTACACCTTC. Translated, it gives CASRTGASKTPYGYTF. The whole variable domain, remainder taken from reference TRBV7-2 and TRBJ1-2, is GAGVSQSPSNKVTEKGKDVELRCDPISGHTALYWYRQSLGQGLEFLIYFQGNSAPDKSGLPSDRFSAERTGGSVSTLTIQRTQQEDSAVYLCASRTGASKTPYGYTFGSGTRLTVV.

The chain has TRBV6-1 and TRBJ2-7; 7 nucleotides match TRBD1. Germline V gene sequence: CDR1 MNHNS, CDR2 SASEGT. Trimming at V came to 6 bases and at J to 1 base, leaving 9 bases not matched to a gene. The CDR3 is made up of 15 amino acids. The CDR3 nucleotides read TGTGCCAGCAGGACCCCAGGGGGTCCGTCCTACGAGCAGTACTTC. Protein sequence: CASRTPGGPSYEQYF.

This clone was counted between two and nine times. V and J are TRBV9 and TRBJ2-7; 7 bases align to TRBD2. Trimming removed 2 bases from V and 4 bases from J; junction bases left unmatched: 9. The germline V gene has CDR1 SGDLS and CDR2 YYNGEE. The CDR3 runs 15 residues. The CDR3 region is CASSVSGTTAYEQYF. For the CDR3, the DNA is TGTGCCAGCAGCGTGTCCGGGACTACCGCTTACGAGCAGTACTTC.

The genes are TRBV4-3 and TRBJ2-1, with a tentative D call TRBD1 (5 bases). Germline V gene data show CDR1 as LGHNA and CDR2 as YSLEER. V gave up 5 bases and J gave up 7 bases, with 21 bases separating them. This CDR3 is built from 16 residues. The CDR3 loop is CASSTPVGLVTNEQFF. CDR3 DNA sequence: TGCGCCAGCAGCACACCCGTGGGGCTAGTTACGAATGAGCAGTTCTTC.

This clone was seen a few times. The chain carries TRBV19 and TRBJ2-1; TRBD2 aligns across 12 bases. The CDR3 length is 14 residues. Trimming at V came to 8 bases and at J to 7 bases, leaving 6 bases not matched to a gene. The germline CDR1 and CDR2 sequences are LNHDA and SQIVND (reference sequence). The CDR3 DNA is TGTGCCAGTGAGACTAGCGGGAGTCATAATGAGCAGTTCTTC. Protein product: CASETSGSHNEQFF.

The chain is built from TRBV5-4 and TRBJ2-6; D perhaps matches TRBD2 (6 bases). From germline, CDR1 is SGHNT and CDR2 YYREEE (reference sequence). V was trimmed by 2 bases and J by 6 bases, leaving 18 bases between them. The CDR3 length is 17 residues. CDR3 nucleotide sequence: TGTGCCAGCAGCTTTTTCCGGGACTCCTCCGTGGCCAACGTCCTGACTTTC. It yields the protein CASSFFRDSSVANVLTF.

The chain uses TRBV5-1 and TRBJ2-1; D gene uncertain. Trimming stripped 5 bases from V and 2 bases from J, with 8 bases between. Germline CDR1 and CDR2: SGHRS and YFSETQ. This CDR3 is built from 13 residues. CDR3: CASSFSPYNEQFF. In DNA, the CDR3 is TGCGCCAGCAGTTTTAGCCCCTACAATGAGCAGTTCTTC.

The rearrangement uses TRBV7-9 and TRBJ1-2; 11 bases line up with TRBD1. Germline CDR1 reads SEHNR; CDR2 reads FQNEAQ (reference sequence). The J segment lost 8 bases and the V segment lost 5 bases, leaving 4 bases of the junction unmatched. The CDR3 is 13 amino acids. In nucleotides, the CDR3 is TGTGCCAGCAGCCCGGGACAGGGGGAAGGCTACACCTTC. Its protein product is CASSPGQGEGYTF. Full variable domain (outside the CDR3, taken from reference TRBV7-9 and TRBJ1-2): DTGVSQNPRHKITKRGQNVTFRCDPISEHNRLYWYRQTLGQGPEFLTYFQNEAQLEKSRLLSDRFSAERPKGSFSTLEIQRTEQGDSAMYLCASSPGQGEGYTFGSGTRLTVV.